This T cell receptor (beta chain) originates from a study of early T cells in non-severe SARS-CoV-2 infection. Study background: It was bulk RNA from unsorted whole blood that was sequenced, and the chains were unpaired. General study points: The matching step, a VDJdb search, favored anti-spike CD8 responses and missed private and CD4 specificities.

This CDR3 spans 17 amino acids. Germline lookup yields CDR1 DFQATT and CDR2 SNEGSKA (reference sequence). Trimming took off 0 bases at V and 2 bases at J, with 17 bases between the two ends. This clonotype was seen at least ten times. Its antigen is undetermined. Attached unique molecular identifiers marked individual cDNA molecules. TCRdb processed the 5' RACE reads anew with MiXCR; each CDR3 protein has one entry. The sample contains some 37,000 distinct CDR3 sequences, more than 8% of which appear only once. This clonotype was obtained from an adult who was a healthcare worker with PCR-confirmed SARS-CoV-2 infection or an uninfected control (not recorded which). This sequence joins TRBV20-1 and TRBJ1-5, with D possibly matching TRBD1 (5 bases). The sequencing sample was made of whole blood. The CDR3 region is CSARDEARGSRNQPQHF. CDR3 sequence (DNA): TGCAGTGCTAGAGATGAGGCAAGGGGATCCCGCAATCAGCCCCAGCATTTT.